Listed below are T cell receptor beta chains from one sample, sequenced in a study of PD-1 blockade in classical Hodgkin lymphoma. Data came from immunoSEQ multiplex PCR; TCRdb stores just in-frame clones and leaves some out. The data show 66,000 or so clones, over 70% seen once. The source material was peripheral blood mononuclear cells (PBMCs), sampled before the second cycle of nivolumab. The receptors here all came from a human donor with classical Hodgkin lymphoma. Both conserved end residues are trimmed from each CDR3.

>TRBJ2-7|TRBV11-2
ASSPRPGQGAYEQY
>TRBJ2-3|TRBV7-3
ASSLSITDTQY
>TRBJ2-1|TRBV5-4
ASSSGLAGVGQF
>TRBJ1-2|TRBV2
ASSLLDSSPNYGYT
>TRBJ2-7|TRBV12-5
ASGLVLGTDTYEQY
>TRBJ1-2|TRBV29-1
SVVTPTNYGYT
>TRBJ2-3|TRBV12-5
ASGLAYMVSTDTQY
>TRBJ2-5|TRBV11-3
ASSLLGGETQY
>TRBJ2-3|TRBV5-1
ASSPIYTTVPTDTQY
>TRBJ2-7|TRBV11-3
ASGLAGYEQY
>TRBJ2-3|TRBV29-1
SVRRGDTDTQY
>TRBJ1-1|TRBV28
ASSSVEGWNTEAF
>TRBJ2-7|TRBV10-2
ASGSYEQY
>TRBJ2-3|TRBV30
AWSPSTDTQY
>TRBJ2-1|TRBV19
ASSIGASGGWNEQF
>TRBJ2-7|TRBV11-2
ASSFGLRQPKHEQY
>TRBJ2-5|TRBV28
ASSQGPETQY
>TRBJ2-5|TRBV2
ASKGRAFKETQY
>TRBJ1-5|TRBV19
ASSVQRQGGQPQH
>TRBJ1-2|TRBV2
ATSPPGQNGYT
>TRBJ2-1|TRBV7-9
ASSLRAGGAGEQF
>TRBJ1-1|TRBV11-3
ASSPAWRGTEAF
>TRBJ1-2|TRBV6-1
ASSEAVGLPGGYT
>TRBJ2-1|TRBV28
ASRYRGYNEQF
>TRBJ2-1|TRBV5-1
ASSLGIRLADNEQF
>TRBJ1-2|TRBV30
AWTLMDRGIYEGYT
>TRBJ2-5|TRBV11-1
ASSLGTDQETQY
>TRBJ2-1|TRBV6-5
ASSSFSLAGDNEQF
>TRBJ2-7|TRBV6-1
ASSEIEGPRIYEQY
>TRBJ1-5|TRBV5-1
ASSPGMGGVKNQPQH
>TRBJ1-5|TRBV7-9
ASSPDPRGGIENQPQH
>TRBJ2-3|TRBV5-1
ASSPSTDTQY
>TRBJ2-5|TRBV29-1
SVGNQHQETQY
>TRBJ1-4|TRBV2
ASSEAFQLGRLF
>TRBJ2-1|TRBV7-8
ASSFSWTRLGNEQF
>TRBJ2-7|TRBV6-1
ASSEVGLATGEQY
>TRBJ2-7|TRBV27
ASSPLAEYYEQY
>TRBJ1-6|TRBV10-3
AISEMFGRDSPLH
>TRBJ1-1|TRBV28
ASRPRGYTEAF
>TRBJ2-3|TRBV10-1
ASSMTGSSTDTQY
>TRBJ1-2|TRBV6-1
ASSDDFGTSNYGYT
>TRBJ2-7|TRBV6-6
ASSYRQGPEQY
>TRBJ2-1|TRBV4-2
ASSRGTSGAAYNEQF
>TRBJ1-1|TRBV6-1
ASSEVVGMNTEAF
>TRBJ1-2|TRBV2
ASSSRATALGYT
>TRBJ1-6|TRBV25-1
ASSEGKGREDSPLH
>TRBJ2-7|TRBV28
ASSLYYEQY